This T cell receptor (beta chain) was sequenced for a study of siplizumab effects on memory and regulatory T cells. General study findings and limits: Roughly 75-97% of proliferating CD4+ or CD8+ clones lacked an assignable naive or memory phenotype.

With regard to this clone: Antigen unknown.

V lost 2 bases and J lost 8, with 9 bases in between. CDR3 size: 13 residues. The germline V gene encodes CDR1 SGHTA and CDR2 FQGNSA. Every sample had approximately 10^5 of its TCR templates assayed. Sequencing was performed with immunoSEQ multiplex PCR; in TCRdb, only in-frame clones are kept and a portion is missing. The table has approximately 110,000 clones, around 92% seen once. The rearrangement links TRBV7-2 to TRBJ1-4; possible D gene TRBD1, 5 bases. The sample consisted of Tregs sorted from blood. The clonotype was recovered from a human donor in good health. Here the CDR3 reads CASSLRGEEKLFF. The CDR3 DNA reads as TGTGCCAGCAGCTTAAGAGGGGAGGAAAAACTGTTTTTT.